A single T cell receptor (beta chain) is shown here with its context. The antigen is not known. The CDR3 is 14 residues long. The J segment lost 2 bases and the V segment lost 3 bases, leaving 7 bases of the junction unmatched. Germline CDR1 and CDR2: GTSNPN and SVGIG (reference sequence). The data belong to a study of radiation and T cells in renal cell carcinoma. Study-wide results and caveats: Top tumor clonotypes rose in blood 2 weeks post-radiation, then contracted.

Some clones are missing from TCRdb's copy, which holds only in-frame ones; the method was immunoSEQ multiplex PCR. The sample holds about 130,000 clones, around nine tenths seen once. The time point here: baseline pretreatment blood. Described treatment: 15 Gy SBRT to primary tumor, nephrectomy 4 weeks later. The chain uses TRBV30 and TRBJ2-7; 7 positions agree with TRBD1. This TCR was recovered from a woman between 45 and 60 years old with renal cell carcinoma. The sample consisted of blood, taken from a patient whose treatment included radiotherapy and nephrectomy. CDR3 region: CAWRVNRGPYEQYF. As DNA, the CDR3 is TGTGCCTGGAGAGTAAACAGGGGTCCCTACGAGCAGTACTTC.